The TCR beta chain described here comes from a study of cytomegalovirus exposure and HLA in healthy donors. Trimming pared 4 bases from V and 4 bases from J, leaving 11 bases between. This CDR3 region has 13 residues. From germline, CDR1 is LNHDA and CDR2 SQIVND (reference sequence). 13 Jbeta primers and 60 Vbeta primers were used for the PCR. TCRdb keeps only in-frame clones here, not all; method: immunoSEQ multiplex PCR. The table records some 200,000 clones, around 83% of them present only once. This receptor was obtained from a woman between 18 and 29 years old in good health and CMV-seronegative. The sample consisted of PBMCs. The chain combines TRBV19 with TRBJ2-7; D unresolved. The CDR3 DNA follows: TGTGCCAGTAGTACGAGTAGCACTTACGAGCAGTACTTC. It encodes CASSTSSTYEQYF.